This T cell receptor (beta chain) was obtained from a study of blood T cell repertoires in COVID-19. In the original workflow: Amplified reference gene primers provided the basis for estimating nucleated cell counts. TCRdb's table, derived via immunoSEQ multiplex PCR, lists solely in-frame clones and lacks some. The DNA gave D and trimming, while V, J and clone size come from that table. The data contain approximately 300,000 clones, around 89% of them singletons. The CDR3 contains 17 residues. Unmatched junction bases numbered 10, after V lost 2 bases and J lost 5 bases. Germline-derived CDR1 and CDR2 are SGDLS and YYNGEE.

Sequencing was carried out using peripheral blood. The TCR comes from a middle-aged man with acute or convalescent COVID-19. The genes are TRBV9 and TRBJ2-3; 11 bases match TRBD2. The CDR3, as DNA: TGTGCCAGCAGCGTTGGGTTAGCGGGGGGGCCCAAAGATACGCAGTATTTT. Translating it yields CASSVGLAGGPKDTQYF. The full variable domain, completed using reference TRBV9 and TRBJ2-3, is DSGVTQTPKHLITATGQRVTLRCSPRSGDLSVYWYQQSLDQGLQFLIQYYNGEERAKGNILERFSAQQFPDLHSELNLSSLELGDSALYFCASSVGLAGGPKDTQYFGPGTRLTVL.